Shown below are 14 T cell receptor beta chains from a single sample sequenced in a study of cytomegalovirus exposure and HLA in healthy donors. Repertoires were generated with immunoSEQ multiplex PCR, while TCRdb's copy carries only in-frame clones and drops some. The sample includes some 180,000 clones, more than 75% of them seen just once. The sequenced sample was PBMCs. These receptors were taken from a man aged 30 to 39 in good health and CMV-seropositive.

This sequence joins TRBV5-1 and TRBJ1-3; TRBD1 might be the D (5 bases). V lost 1 base and J 0 bases, leaving 8 bases between the germline ends. Germline loops: CDR1 SGHRS, CDR2 YFSETQ. This CDR3 region has 15 residues. The CDR3 DNA reads as TGCGCCAGCAGCTTGAGAGGGGACTCTGGAAACACCATATATTTT. Residues: CASSLRGDSGNTIYF.

The table lists this clone with a few counts. The chain combines TRBV19 with TRBJ1-1; D gene ambiguous. This CDR3 region has 15 residues. Germline-derived CDR1 and CDR2 are LNHDA and SQIVND (reference sequence). Trimming removed 4 bases at V and 7 bases at J, with 19 bases between. The CDR3 spells CASSKGGRRVSEAFF. Here the CDR3 DNA reads TGTGCCAGTAGTAAGGGTGGCAGGAGGGTAAGTGAAGCTTTCTTT.

This clone was seen a single time. The CDR3 loop is CASSHPSGSSYNEQFF. Here the CDR3 DNA reads TGCGCCAGCAGCCACCCTAGCGGGAGTTCCTACAATGAGCAGTTCTTC. This chain connects TRBV4-1 to TRBJ2-1; 10 bases line up with TRBD2. V lost 3 bases, J lost 1 base, and 3 bases stayed unmatched. CDR1 and CDR2 from the germline V gene are MGHRA and YSYEKL. This CDR3 spans 16 amino acids.

The V call is TRBV5-1, the J call TRBJ2-1, with D unresolved. Germline V gives CDR1 SGHRS, CDR2 YFSETQ. V was cut by 5 bases and J by 0 bases, with 9 bases left in between. CDR3 length: 14 residues. Here the CDR3 DNA reads TGCGCCAGCAGGGCCGATAGCTCCTACAATGAGCAGTTCTTC. It is translated as CASRADSSYNEQFF.

The V and J genes are TRBV5-4 and TRBJ1-1; 9 bases agree with TRBD1. The germline CDR1 and CDR2 sequences are SGHNT and YYREEE (reference sequence). This CDR3 region has 15 residues. V lost 0 bases to trimming and J lost 4 bases; unmatched junction nucleotides: 4. CDR3 region: CASSLAGQGGTEAFF. The CDR3 DNA reads as TGTGCCAGCAGCTTGGCGGGACAGGGAGGCACTGAAGCTTTCTTT.

This sequence joins TRBV19 and TRBJ1-5; D ambiguous. Germline values: CDR1 LNHDA, CDR2 SQIVND (reference sequence). The V end was cut by 4 bases, the J end by 5 bases, with 12 bases between. The CDR3 runs 14 residues. CDR3 sequence reads: CASSTADDDQPQHF. The CDR3 nucleotides read TGTGCCAGTAGTACAGCGGATGATGATCAGCCCCAGCATTTT.

The chain is built from TRBV13 and TRBJ2-7; D is unresolved. Trimming shortened V by 5 bases and J by 6 bases, and 14 bases separated the two germline ends. The length of the CDR3 is 13 residues. Germline CDR1 and CDR2: PRHDT and FYEKMQ (reference sequence). CDR3 in DNA: TGTGCCAGCAGCAAATTCCCCCTGTTCGAGCAGTACTTC. Residues: CASSKFPLFEQYF. Looking up the rest from reference TRBV13 and TRBJ2-7 gives the full variable domain: AAGVIQSPRHLIKEKRETATLKCYPIPRHDTVYWYQQGPGQDPQFLISFYEKMQSDKGSIPDRFSAQQFSDYHSELNMSSLELGDSALYFCASSKFPLFEQYFGPGTRLTVT.

The V gene is TRBV15, the J gene TRBJ2-3; 8 nucleotides line up with TRBD2. The CDR3 extends over 16 amino acids. The V and J ends lost 4 bases and 3 bases, in that order; junction bases with no gene match: 9. Germline V gene sequence: CDR1 LNHNV, CDR2 YYDKDF (reference sequence). The CDR3 DNA is TGTGCCACCAGCAAATTAGCGGGGTCAGGAACAGATACGCAGTATTTT. This translates into CATSKLAGSGTDTQYF.

The CDR3 reads CASSVPGQHNEQYF. The CDR3 DNA reads as TGTGCCAGCAGCGTACCGGGACAGCACAACGAGCAGTACTTC. This chain links TRBV11-3 with TRBJ2-7, with 7 bases lining up with TRBD1. Germline V lookup: CDR1 SGHNT, CDR2 YENEEA. Germline trimming cut 5 bases from V and 5 bases from J; bases unmatched to any gene: 9. This CDR3 has 14 amino acids. Filled out from reference TRBV11-3 and TRBJ2-7, the complete variable domain reads EAGVVQSPRYKIIEKKQPVAFWCNPISGHNTLYWYLQNLGQGPELLIRYENEEAVDDSQLPKDRFSAERLKGVDSTLKIQPAELGDSAVYLCASSVPGQHNEQYFGPGTRLTVT.

The chain combines TRBV6-1 with TRBJ2-5; no firm D call. This CDR3 is built from 14 residues. Germline-derived CDR1 and CDR2 are MNHNS and SASEGT. Trimming pared 5 bases from V and 5 bases from J, leaving 15 bases between. CDR3 coding DNA: TGTGCCAGCAGTCATACAAGCGCGTATGAGACCCAGTACTTC. The encoded protein is CASSHTSAYETQYF.

V is TRBV10-3 and J is TRBJ2-6, with TRBD1 matching over 10 bases. The J segment lost 0 bases and the V segment lost 6 bases, leaving 2 bases of the junction unmatched. Germline loops: CDR1 ENHRY, CDR2 SYGVKD. CDR3 length: 16 amino acids. The CDR3 sequence is CAIRGQGLSGANVLTF. CDR3 DNA sequence: TGTGCCATCAGGGGACAGGGGCTCTCTGGGGCCAACGTCCTGACTTTC.

The V gene is TRBV5-1, the J gene TRBJ2-7, with a possible D match to TRBD1 (5 bases). This CDR3 has 15 amino acids. Germline loops: CDR1 SGHRS, CDR2 YFSETQ. Between the trimmed V and J ends, which lost 6 bases and 1 base, there was a span of 17 bases. CDR3 protein: CASTVGASESYEQYF. In nucleotides, the CDR3 is TGCGCCAGCACCGTAGGGGCCAGCGAATCCTACGAGCAGTACTTC.

CDR3 DNA: TGCAGCGTGGGGTCGGAGGGCTCTGGCTATGGCTACACCTTC. Its translation is CSVGSEGSGYGYTF. The chain is built from TRBV29-1 and TRBJ1-2; D unresolved. Trimming left V 6 bases short and J 4 bases short, with 18 bases between. This CDR3 comprises 14 residues. Germline CDR1 SQVTM, CDR2 ANQGSEA. Full variable domain (missing parts from reference TRBV29-1 and TRBJ1-2): SAVISQKPSRDICQRGTSLTIQCQVDSQVTMMFWYRQQPGQSLTLIATANQGSEATYESGFVIDKFPISRPNLTFSTLTVSNMSPEDSSIYLCSVGSEGSGYGYTFGSGTRLTVV.

The chain links TRBV5-5 to TRBJ2-5; no clear D. Between the trimmed V and J ends, which lost 1 base and 5 bases, there was a span of 9 bases. This CDR3 is built from 13 residues. Germline V gene lookup returns CDR1 SGHKS and CDR2 YYEKEE (reference sequence). This chain's CDR3 is CASSLMGWETQYF. The DNA for the CDR3 is TGTGCCAGCAGCTTGATGGGTTGGGAGACCCAGTACTTC.